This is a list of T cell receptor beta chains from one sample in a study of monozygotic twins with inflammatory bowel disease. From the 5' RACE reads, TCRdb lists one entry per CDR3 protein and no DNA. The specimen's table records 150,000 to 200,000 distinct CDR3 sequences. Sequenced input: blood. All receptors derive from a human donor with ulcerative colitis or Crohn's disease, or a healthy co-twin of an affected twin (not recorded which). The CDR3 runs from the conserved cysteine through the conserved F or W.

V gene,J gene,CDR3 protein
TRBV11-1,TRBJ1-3,CASSFPGQLTYSGNTIYF
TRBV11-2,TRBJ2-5,CASSLGVREETQYF
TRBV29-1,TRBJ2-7,CSVGPGGDEQYF
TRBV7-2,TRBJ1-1,CASSLGRYTEAFF
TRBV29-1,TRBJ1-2,CSVTGRVANYGYTF
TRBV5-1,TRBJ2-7,CASSLARGTGEQYF
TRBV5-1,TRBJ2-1,CASSVLADPTGEQFF
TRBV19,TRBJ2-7,CASNNGGANEQYF
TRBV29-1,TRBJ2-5,CSVHLAGIQETQYF
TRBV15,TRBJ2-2,CATSRDHLGNTGELFF
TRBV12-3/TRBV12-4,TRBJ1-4,CASSLGANEKLFF
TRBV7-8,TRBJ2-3,CASSLAPTGVTDTQYF
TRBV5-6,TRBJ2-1,CASSLSTAYNEQFF
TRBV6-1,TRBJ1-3,CASSQSGTNSGNTIYF
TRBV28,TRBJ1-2,CASSLGGPYYGYTF
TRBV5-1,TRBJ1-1,CASSLDRPAEAFF
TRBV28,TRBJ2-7,CASTNGGVKSYEQYF
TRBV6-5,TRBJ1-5,CASRYTNQPQHF
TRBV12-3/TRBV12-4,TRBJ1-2,CASMAGTTNYGYTF
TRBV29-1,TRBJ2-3,CSVEWIDTQYF
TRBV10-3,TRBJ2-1,CAMGLAGVDEQFF
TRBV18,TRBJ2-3,CASSPPRRTGGPYTQYF
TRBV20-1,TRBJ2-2,CSARKLGAENTGELFF
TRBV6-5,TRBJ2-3,CASSSQPGTGDTDTQYF
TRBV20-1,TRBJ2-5,CSAREPGQTQETQYF
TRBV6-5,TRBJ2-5,CASSYSTGAETQYF
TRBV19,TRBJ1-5,CASSTQGGGQPQHF